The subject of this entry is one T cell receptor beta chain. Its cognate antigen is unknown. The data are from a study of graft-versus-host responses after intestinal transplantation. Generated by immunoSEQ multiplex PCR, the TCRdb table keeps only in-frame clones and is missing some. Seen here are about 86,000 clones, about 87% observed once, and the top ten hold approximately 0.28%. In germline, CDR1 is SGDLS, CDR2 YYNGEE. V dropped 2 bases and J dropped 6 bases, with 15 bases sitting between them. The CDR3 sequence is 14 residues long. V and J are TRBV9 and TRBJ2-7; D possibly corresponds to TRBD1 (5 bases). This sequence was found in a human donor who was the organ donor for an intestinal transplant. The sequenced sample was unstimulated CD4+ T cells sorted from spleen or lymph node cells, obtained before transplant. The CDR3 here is CASSVDHTGGEQYF. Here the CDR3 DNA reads TGTGCCAGCAGCGTCGACCATACAGGTGGCGAGCAGTACTTC.